The rows below give T cell receptor beta chains drawn from one sample of a study of memory CD4+ T cells and cytomegalovirus serostatus. Method: immunoSEQ multiplex PCR; TCRdb's copy keeps in-frame clones and lacks some. This table has approximately 61,000 clones, 75% to 90% appearing once. The specimen sequenced was memory CD4+ T cells from blood. The receptors here all came from an adult in good health and CMV-seronegative. Each CDR3 is given with its conserved first and last residue. Each record gives: J gene, V gene, CDR3 protein.

J gene: TRBJ1-2
V gene: TRBV7-8
CDR3 protein: CASSSEQGIRGYTF

J gene: TRBJ1-2
V gene: TRBV2
CDR3 protein: CASSTIQTGDYGYTF

J gene: TRBJ1-1
V gene: TRBV11-2
CDR3 protein: CASSFSTGNTEAFF

J gene: TRBJ2-2
V gene: TRBV4-1
CDR3 protein: CASRGVRGTGELFF

J gene: TRBJ2-2
V gene: TRBV7-2
CDR3 protein: CASSLVGQGRVAGELFF

J gene: TRBJ2-7
V gene: TRBV6-5
CDR3 protein: CASSYAGQVGEQYF

J gene: TRBJ1-5
V gene: TRBV5-4
CDR3 protein: CASSLGLNQPQHF

J gene: TRBJ2-7
V gene: TRBV7-6
CDR3 protein: CASSPSRGRSYEQYF

J gene: TRBJ1-2
V gene: TRBV6-1
CDR3 protein: CASSDRGGAKTRGHNYGYTF

J gene: TRBJ2-4
V gene: TRBV28
CDR3 protein: CASSPPGYRGPKNIQYF

J gene: TRBJ1-5
V gene: TRBV10-2
CDR3 protein: CASSEFLFDIQPQHF

J gene: TRBJ1-5
V gene: TRBV4-1
CDR3 protein: CASSLRTGGDQPQHF

J gene: TRBJ2-3
V gene: TRBV29-1
CDR3 protein: CSVEGYIRGDTQYF

J gene: TRBJ2-2
V gene: TRBV11-2
CDR3 protein: CASSPKGELFF

J gene: TRBJ1-2
V gene: TRBV9
CDR3 protein: CASSASQGSGYTF

J gene: TRBJ1-5
V gene: TRBV2
CDR3 protein: CASSPPGGKDQPQHF

J gene: TRBJ2-2
V gene: TRBV7-8
CDR3 protein: CASSLGTNTGELFF

J gene: TRBJ2-1
V gene: TRBV6-1
CDR3 protein: CASSEAGGGRRWYNEQFF

J gene: TRBJ2-5
V gene: TRBV5-4
CDR3 protein: CASSEGWGANQETQYF

J gene: TRBJ2-7
V gene: TRBV5-6
CDR3 protein: CASSPLTLDEQYF

J gene: TRBJ1-4
V gene: TRBV5-1
CDR3 protein: CASSGLGNEKLFF

J gene: TRBJ1-2
V gene: TRBV11-2
CDR3 protein: CASSSSRSTNYGYTF

J gene: TRBJ1-6
V gene: TRBV30
CDR3 protein: CAWSEQGYSPLHF

J gene: TRBJ1-1
V gene: TRBV10-3
CDR3 protein: CAIREPNTEAFF

J gene: TRBJ2-7
V gene: TRBV4-2
CDR3 protein: CASSQGLAGGIYEQYF

J gene: TRBJ1-3
V gene: TRBV6-5
CDR3 protein: CASSYSPGKDTIYF

J gene: TRBJ1-3
V gene: TRBV7-8
CDR3 protein: CASSRTVSGNTIYF

J gene: TRBJ2-1
V gene: TRBV5-1
CDR3 protein: CASSRDRGSDEQFF

J gene: TRBJ2-7
V gene: TRBV10-3
CDR3 protein: CAISGGNRDSYEQYF

J gene: TRBJ1-3
V gene: TRBV6-6
CDR3 protein: CASSLGTGGYGNTIYF

J gene: TRBJ1-2
V gene: TRBV28
CDR3 protein: CASRTGDGRGYTF

J gene: TRBJ1-5
V gene: TRBV19
CDR3 protein: CASSILTGGVRNQPQHF

J gene: TRBJ2-1
V gene: TRBV6-6
CDR3 protein: CASHTPGQGYNEQFF

J gene: TRBJ2-7
V gene: TRBV4-1
CDR3 protein: CASSQAASSGTRSHEQYF

J gene: TRBJ1-1
V gene: TRBV2
CDR3 protein: CASSVQGGTEAFF

J gene: TRBJ2-5
V gene: TRBV5-1
CDR3 protein: CASSARGPTLTQYF

J gene: TRBJ1-3
V gene: TRBV2
CDR3 protein: CASSSGGAGNTIYF

J gene: TRBJ2-4
V gene: TRBV11-2
CDR3 protein: CASSLDWTGNSPDSKNIQYF

J gene: TRBJ2-1
V gene: TRBV5-1
CDR3 protein: CASSFRGGGEYNEQFF

J gene: TRBJ2-4
V gene: TRBV18
CDR3 protein: CASSPAAGGDIQYF

J gene: TRBJ1-1
V gene: TRBV2
CDR3 protein: CASRARENTEAFF

J gene: TRBJ2-1
V gene: TRBV5-1
CDR3 protein: CASSQGTSSGYNEQFF

J gene: TRBJ1-5
V gene: TRBV30
CDR3 protein: CAWRSQGTVNQPQHF

J gene: TRBJ2-1
V gene: TRBV7-9
CDR3 protein: CASSLPTGGRNNEQFF